These T cell receptor beta chains were read from a single sample in a study of tumor-infiltrating lymphocytes in primary liver carcinoma. TCRdb independently ran MiXCR on the multiplex PCR reads; one entry per CDR3 protein. In the table there are about 320,000 distinct CDR3 sequences, approximately 58% of which are singletons. Sequenced input: peripheral blood. The receptor set was obtained from a young woman with primary liver carcinoma and hepatitis B virus infection. Both conserved end residues are trimmed from each CDR3. Some rows have no size entry. The others give once, few or many, or a class for an expanded clone.

cdr3_aa v_call clone_size j_call
VSRSGLLSYEQY TRBV11-2 - TRBJ2-7
ASSPPKDRSKQF TRBV7-9 - TRBJ2-1
ASIPGGRARGTGELS TRBV12-5 - TRBJ2-2
ASWGGSNYEQY TRBV28 many TRBJ2-7
ASSPTRTPSGNYGYT TRBV4-1 few TRBJ1-2
ASSRRDGAYEQY TRBV5-4 many TRBJ2-7
VSSLEAGGPYEQY TRBV11-2 - TRBJ2-7
TSSAVAGRVNNEQF TRBV14 once TRBJ2-1
SVAESAWDADTQY TRBV29-1 many TRBJ2-3
ASSSTSWPGKLF TRBV12-3/TRBV12-4 - TRBJ1-4
ASSLGAGPYEQY TRBV7-8 - TRBJ2-7
ASMTPGTGKETQY TRBV6-2/TRBV6-3 - TRBJ2-5
ASSLEVYGTKF TRBV11-2 many TRBJ2-1
ANSYGLAEPTGELV TRBV6-5 - TRBJ2-2
AWTKTASNRPQH TRBV30 - TRBJ1-5
ASSQDARPSYNEQF TRBV4-3 many TRBJ2-1
ASSLGDRTNEQY TRBV11-2 many TRBJ2-7
ASSLGASGGITDTQY TRBV12-3/TRBV12-4 few TRBJ2-3
ASSLWDRGQIIHY TRBV28 - TRBJ2-4
SGRDRGTGELV TRBV29-1 - TRBJ2-2
AWSVKGASYEQY TRBV30 - TRBJ2-7
SATSGTPETQY TRBV20-1 - TRBJ2-5
ASSSNKEQY TRBV5-1 few TRBJ2-7
ASSDWGSPLH TRBV10-2 - TRBJ1-6
ASSSPGQGSINEHF TRBV11-2 - TRBJ2-1
ASSFSGTGGTGELF TRBV12-3/TRBV12-4 many TRBJ2-2